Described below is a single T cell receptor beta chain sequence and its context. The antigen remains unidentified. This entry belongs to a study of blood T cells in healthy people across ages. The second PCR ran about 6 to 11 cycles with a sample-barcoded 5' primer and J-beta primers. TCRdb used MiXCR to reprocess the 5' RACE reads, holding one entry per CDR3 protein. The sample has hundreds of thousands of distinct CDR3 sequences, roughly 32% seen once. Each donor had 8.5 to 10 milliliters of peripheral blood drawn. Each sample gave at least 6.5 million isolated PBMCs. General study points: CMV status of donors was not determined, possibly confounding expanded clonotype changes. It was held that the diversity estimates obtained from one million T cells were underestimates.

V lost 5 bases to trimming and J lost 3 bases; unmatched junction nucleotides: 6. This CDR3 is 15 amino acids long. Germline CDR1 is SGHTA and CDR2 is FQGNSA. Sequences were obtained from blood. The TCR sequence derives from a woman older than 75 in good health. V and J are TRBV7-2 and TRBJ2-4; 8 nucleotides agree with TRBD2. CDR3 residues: CASSTIAGIKNIQYF. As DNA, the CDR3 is TGTGCCAGCAGCACCATAGCGGGGATCAAAAACATTCAGTACTTC. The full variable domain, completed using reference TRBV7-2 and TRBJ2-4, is GAGVSQSPSNKVTEKGKDVELRCDPISGHTALYWYRQSLGQGLEFLIYFQGNSAPDKSGLPSDRFSAERTGGSVSTLTIQRTQQEDSAVYLCASSTIAGIKNIQYFGAGTRLSVL.